This T cell receptor (beta chain) was identified during a study of radiotherapy plus CTLA-4 blockade in lung cancer. Study-wide background: 15% to 20% of patients responded objectively, and roughly 30% achieved disease control. Findings of the study overall: Blood TCR clones of tumor origin expanded after radiotherapy plus ipilimumab.

This clone was seen many times. What it recognizes is unknown. The sample holds other DNA sequences that translate to the same CDR3. TCRdb keeps only in-frame clones here, not all; method: immunoSEQ multiplex PCR. The sample yields around 31,000 clones, 60% to 80% seen once. J lost 4 bases, V lost 4 bases, and 5 bases had no gene match. The CDR3 spans 15 residues. In germline, CDR1 is PRHDT, CDR2 FYEKMQ (reference sequence). Those patients who had chemo-refractory metastatic non-small-cell lung cancer were given focal radiation along with CTLA-4 blockade through ipilimumab. The sequence was collected from a human donor with non-small cell lung cancer who had stable disease on radiotherapy plus ipilimumab. The rearrangement uses TRBV13 and TRBJ1-2; 11 bases map to TRBD1. The sequenced sample was peripheral blood, obtained from a patient treated with radiotherapy plus ipilimumab. CDR3 sequence (DNA): TGTGCCAGCAGCTCGGGACAGGGGGGGGGCTATGGCTACACCTTC. Translation gives CASSSGQGGGYGYTF. Based on the CDR3 plus reference TRBV13 and TRBJ1-2, the full variable domain is AAGVIQSPRHLIKEKRETATLKCYPIPRHDTVYWYQQGPGQDPQFLISFYEKMQSDKGSIPDRFSAQQFSDYHSELNMSSLELGDSALYFCASSSGQGGGYGYTFGSGTRLTVV.